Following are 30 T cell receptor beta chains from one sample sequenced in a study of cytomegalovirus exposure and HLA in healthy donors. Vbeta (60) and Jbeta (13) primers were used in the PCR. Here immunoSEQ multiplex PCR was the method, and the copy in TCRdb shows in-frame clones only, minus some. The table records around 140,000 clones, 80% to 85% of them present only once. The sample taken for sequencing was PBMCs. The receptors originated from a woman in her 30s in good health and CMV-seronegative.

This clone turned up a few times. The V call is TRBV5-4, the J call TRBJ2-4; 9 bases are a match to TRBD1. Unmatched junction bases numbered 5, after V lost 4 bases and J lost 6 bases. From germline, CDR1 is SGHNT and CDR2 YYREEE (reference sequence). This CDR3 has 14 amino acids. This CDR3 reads CASSRTGEGNIQYF. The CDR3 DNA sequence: TGTGCCAGCAGCAGGACAGGGGAAGGAAACATTCAGTACTTC.

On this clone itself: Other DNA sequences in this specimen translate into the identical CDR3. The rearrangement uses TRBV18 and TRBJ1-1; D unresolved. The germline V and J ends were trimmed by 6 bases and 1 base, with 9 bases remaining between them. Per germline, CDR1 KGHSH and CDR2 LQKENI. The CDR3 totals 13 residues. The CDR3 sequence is CASSPGRNTEAFF. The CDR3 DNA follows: TGTGCCAGCTCCCCCGGGAGGAACACTGAAGCTTTCTTT.

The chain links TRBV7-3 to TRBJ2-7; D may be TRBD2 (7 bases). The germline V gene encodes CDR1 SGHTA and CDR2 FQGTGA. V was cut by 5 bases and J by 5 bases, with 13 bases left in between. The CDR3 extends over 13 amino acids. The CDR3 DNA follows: TGTGCCAGCAGCCCCTCGGGGGGCCACGAGCAGTACTTC. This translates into CASSPSGGHEQYF.

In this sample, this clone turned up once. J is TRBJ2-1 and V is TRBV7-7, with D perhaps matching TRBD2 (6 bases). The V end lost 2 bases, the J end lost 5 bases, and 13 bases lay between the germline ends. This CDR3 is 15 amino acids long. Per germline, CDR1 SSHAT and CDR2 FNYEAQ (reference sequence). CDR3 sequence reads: CASSLMSGADNEQFF. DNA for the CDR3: TGTGCCAGCAGCTTAATGTCGGGAGCCGACAATGAGCAGTTCTTC.

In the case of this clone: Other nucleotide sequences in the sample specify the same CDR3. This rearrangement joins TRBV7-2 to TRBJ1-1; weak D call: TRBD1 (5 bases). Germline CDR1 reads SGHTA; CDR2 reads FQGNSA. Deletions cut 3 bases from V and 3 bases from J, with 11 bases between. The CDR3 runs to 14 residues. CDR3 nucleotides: TGTGCCAGCAGCTTTGCCCAGGGATACACTGAAGCTTTCTTT. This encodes CASSFAQGYTEAFF. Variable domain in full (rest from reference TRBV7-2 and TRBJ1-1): GAGVSQSPSNKVTEKGKDVELRCDPISGHTALYWYRQSLGQGLEFLIYFQGNSAPDKSGLPSDRFSAERTGGSVSTLTIQRTQQEDSAVYLCASSFAQGYTEAFFGQGTRLTVV.

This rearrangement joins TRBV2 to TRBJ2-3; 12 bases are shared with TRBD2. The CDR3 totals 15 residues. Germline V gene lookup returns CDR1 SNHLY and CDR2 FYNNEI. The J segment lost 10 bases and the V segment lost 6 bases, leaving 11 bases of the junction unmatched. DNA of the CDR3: TGTGCCAGCAGCGGCGGACTAGCGGGGAACCGTGCGCAGTATTTT. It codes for CASSGGLAGNRAQYF.

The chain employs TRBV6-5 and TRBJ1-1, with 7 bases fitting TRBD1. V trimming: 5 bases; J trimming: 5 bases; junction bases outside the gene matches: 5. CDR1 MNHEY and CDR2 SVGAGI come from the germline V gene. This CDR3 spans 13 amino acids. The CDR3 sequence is CASSRQGGTEAFF. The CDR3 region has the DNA TGTGCCAGCAGTCGACAGGGTGGGACTGAAGCTTTCTTT.

CDR3 residues: CASSQEVGKDYEQYF. The CDR3 DNA is TGCGCCAGCAGCCAAGAGGTGGGTAAGGACTACGAGCAGTACTTC. The gene calls are TRBV4-1 and TRBJ2-5; unclear D gene. Judging by the DNA end, TRBJ2-7 fits better; the J call may be wrong. CDR1 is MGHRA, CDR2 YSYEKL, per germline. The CDR3 consists of 15 residues.

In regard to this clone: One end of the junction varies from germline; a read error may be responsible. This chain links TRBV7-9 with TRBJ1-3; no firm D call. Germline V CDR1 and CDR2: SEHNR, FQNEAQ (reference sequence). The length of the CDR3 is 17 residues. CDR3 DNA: TGTTCCAGCAGCTCAATGCCCGGAGGAAGCTCTGGAAACACCATATATTTT. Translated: CSSSSMPGGSSGNTIYF.

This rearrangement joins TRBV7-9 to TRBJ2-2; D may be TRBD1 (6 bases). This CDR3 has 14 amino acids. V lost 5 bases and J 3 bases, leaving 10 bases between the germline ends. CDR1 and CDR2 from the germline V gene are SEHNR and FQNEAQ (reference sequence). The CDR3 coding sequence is TGTGCCAGCAGCCCAACAGGGTACACCGGGGAGCTGTTTTTT. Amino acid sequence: CASSPTGYTGELFF.

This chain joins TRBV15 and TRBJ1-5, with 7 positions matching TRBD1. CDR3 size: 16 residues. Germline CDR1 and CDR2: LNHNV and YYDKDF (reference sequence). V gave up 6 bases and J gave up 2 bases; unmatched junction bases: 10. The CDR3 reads CATRAGGQSGNQPQHF. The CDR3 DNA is TGTGCCACCAGAGCGGGGGGACAGAGTGGCAATCAGCCCCAGCATTTT. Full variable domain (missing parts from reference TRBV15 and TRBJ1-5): DAMVIQNPRYQVTQFGKPVTLSCSQTLNHNVMYWYQQKSSQAPKLLFHYYDKDFNNEADTPDNFQSRRPNTSFCFLDIRSPGLGDTAMYLCATRAGGQSGNQPQHFGDGTRLSIL.

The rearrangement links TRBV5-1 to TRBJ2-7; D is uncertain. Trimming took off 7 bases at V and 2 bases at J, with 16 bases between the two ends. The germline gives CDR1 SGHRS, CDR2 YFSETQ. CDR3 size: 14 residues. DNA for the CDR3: TGCGCCAGCCGCACGAACGCGATGACCTACGAGCAGTACTTC. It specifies CASRTNAMTYEQYF. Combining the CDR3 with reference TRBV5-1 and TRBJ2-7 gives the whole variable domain KAGVTQTPRYLIKTRGQQVTLSCSPISGHRSVSWYQQTPGQGLQFLFEYFSETQRNKGNFPGRFSGRQFSNSRSEMNVSTLELGDSALYLCASRTNAMTYEQYFGPGTRLTVT.

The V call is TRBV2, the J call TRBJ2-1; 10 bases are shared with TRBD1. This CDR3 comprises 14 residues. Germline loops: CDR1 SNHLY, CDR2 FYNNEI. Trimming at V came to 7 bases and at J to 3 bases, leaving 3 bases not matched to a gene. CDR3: CASKDRGYYNEQFF. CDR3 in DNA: TGTGCCAGCAAGGACAGGGGGTACTACAATGAGCAGTTCTTC.

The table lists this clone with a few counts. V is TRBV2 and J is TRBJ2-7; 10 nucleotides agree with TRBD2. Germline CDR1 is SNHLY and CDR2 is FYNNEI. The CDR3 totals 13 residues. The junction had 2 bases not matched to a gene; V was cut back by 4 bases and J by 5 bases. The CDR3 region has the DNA TGTGCCAGCAGTGGGGGGACTAGCGACGAGCAGTACTTC. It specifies CASSGGTSDEQYF.

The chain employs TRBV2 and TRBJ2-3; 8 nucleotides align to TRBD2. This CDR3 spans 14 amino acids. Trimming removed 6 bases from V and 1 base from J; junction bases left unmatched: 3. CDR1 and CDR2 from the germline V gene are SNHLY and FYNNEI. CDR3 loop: CASSMTSGTDTQYF. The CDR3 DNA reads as TGTGCCAGCAGCATGACTAGCGGCACAGATACGCAGTATTTT.

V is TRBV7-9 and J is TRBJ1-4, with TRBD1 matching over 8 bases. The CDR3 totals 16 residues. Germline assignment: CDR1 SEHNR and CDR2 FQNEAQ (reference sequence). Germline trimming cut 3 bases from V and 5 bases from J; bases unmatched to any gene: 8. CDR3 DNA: TGTGCCAGCAGCTTTAGGACAGGGAGGCCCAATGAAAAACTGTTTTTT. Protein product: CASSFRTGRPNEKLFF.

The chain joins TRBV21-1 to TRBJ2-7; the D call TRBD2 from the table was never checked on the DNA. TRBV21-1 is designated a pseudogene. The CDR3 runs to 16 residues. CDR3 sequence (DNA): TGTGCCAGCAGCAAGAGGGACTCAAGGGTCTCCTACGAGCAGTACTTC. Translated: CASSKRDSRVSYEQYF.

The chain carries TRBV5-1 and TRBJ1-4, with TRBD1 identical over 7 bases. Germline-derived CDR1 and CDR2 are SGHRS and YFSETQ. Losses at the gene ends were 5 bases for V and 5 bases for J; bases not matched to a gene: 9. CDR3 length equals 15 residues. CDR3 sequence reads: CASSFSGQINEKLFF. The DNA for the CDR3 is TGCGCCAGCAGTTTTTCGGGACAGATAAATGAAAAACTGTTTTTT.

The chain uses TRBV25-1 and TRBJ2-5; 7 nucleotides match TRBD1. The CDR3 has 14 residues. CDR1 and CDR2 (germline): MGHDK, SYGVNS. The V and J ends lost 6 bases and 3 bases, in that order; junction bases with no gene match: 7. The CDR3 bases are TGTGCCAGCAGGGACAGGCGATACAAAGAGACCCAGTACTTC. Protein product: CASRDRRYKETQYF.

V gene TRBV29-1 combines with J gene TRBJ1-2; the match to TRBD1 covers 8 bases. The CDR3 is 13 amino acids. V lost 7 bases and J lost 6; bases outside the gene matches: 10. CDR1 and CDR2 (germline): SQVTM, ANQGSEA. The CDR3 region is CSARNRGEDGYTF. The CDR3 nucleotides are TGCAGCGCCCGGAACAGGGGGGAAGATGGCTACACCTTC.

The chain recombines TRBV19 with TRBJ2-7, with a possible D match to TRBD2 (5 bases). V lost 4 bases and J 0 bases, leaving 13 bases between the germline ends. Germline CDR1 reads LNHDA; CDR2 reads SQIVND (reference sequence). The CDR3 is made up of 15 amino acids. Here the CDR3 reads CASSNIRGNSYEQYF. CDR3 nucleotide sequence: TGTGCCAGTAGTAACATACGGGGTAACTCCTACGAGCAGTACTTC.

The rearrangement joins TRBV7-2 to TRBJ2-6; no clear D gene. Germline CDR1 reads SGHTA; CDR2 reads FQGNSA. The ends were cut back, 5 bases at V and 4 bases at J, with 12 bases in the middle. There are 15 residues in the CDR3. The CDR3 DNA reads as TGTGCCAGCAGCGTTCCCCCCTTGGGGGCCAACGTCCTGACTTTC. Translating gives CASSVPPLGANVLTF.

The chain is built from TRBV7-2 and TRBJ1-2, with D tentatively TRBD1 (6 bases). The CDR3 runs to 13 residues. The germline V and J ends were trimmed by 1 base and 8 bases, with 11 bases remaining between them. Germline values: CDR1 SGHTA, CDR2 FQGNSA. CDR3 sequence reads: CASSLGGLGGYTF. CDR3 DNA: TGTGCCAGCAGCTTAGGGGGGCTGGGCGGCTACACCTTC.

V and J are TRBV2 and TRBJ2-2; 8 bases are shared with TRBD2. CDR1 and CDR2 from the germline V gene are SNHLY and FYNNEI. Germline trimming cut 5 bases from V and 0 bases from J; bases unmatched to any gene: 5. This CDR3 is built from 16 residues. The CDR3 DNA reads TGTGCCAGCAGTCGGGCGGGGGGCGCGAACACCGGGGAGCTGTTTTTT. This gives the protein CASSRAGGANTGELFF.

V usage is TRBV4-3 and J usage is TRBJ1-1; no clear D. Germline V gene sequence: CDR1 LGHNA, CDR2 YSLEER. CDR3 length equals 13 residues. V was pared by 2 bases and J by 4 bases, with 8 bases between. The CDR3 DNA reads TGCGCCAGCAGCCAACAGGCAGTCACTGAAGCTTTCTTT. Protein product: CASSQQAVTEAFF.

The CDR3 coding sequence is TGTGCCTGGAGTGGACTAGCGGGAGACCCCTACGAGCAGTACTTC. Translating it yields CAWSGLAGDPYEQYF. The chain carries TRBV30 and TRBJ2-7; 12 nucleotides line up with TRBD2. This CDR3 is built from 15 residues. The trim removed 1 base at V and 2 bases at J, leaving 3 bases unmatched. Per the germline V gene, CDR1 is GTSNPN and CDR2 is SVGIG (reference sequence).

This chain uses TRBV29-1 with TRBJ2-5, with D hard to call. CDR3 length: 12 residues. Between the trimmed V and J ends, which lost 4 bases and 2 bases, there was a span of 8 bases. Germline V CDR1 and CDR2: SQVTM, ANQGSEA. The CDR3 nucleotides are TGCAGCGTTGGTCAGATTCAAGAGACCCAGTACTTC. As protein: CSVGQIQETQYF.

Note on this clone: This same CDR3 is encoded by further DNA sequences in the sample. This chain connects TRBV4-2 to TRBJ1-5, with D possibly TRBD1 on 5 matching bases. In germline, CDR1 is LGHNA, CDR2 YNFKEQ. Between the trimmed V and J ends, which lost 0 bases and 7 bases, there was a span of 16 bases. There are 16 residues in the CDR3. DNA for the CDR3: TGTGCCAGCAGCCAAGAAGGGGCAGGAGTGGGACAGCCCCAGCATTTT. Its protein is CASSQEGAGVGQPQHF.

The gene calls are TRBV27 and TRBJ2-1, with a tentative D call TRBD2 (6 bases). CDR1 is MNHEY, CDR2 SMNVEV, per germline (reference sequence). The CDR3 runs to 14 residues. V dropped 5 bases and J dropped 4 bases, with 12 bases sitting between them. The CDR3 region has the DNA TGTGCCAGCAGTGAGGCGGCGGGGTACAATGAGCAGTTCTTC. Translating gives CASSEAAGYNEQFF.

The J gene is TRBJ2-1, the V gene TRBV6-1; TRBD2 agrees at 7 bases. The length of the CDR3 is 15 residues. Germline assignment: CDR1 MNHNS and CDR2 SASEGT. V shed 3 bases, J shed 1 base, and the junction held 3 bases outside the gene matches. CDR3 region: CASSDLGGSYNEQFF. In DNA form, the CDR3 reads TGTGCCAGCAGTGATCTGGGGGGGTCCTACAATGAGCAGTTCTTC.